The present T cell receptor (beta chain) was sequenced within a study of radiotherapy plus CTLA-4 blockade in lung cancer. Study background: Across the patients, objective responses occurred in more than 15%, and disease control in under 35%.

Measured with immunoSEQ multiplex PCR; TCRdb has only the in-frame clones, and not every one. The sample lists 89,000 or so clones, 82% seen once, with 3% to 3.5% in the top ten. CDR1 and CDR2 from the germline V gene are ENHRY and SYGVKD. The CDR3 sequence is 15 residues long. Chemo-refractory metastatic non-small-cell lung cancer patients received focal radiation with ipilimumab CTLA-4 blockade. Study results and limitations: Peripheral blood showed expansion of tumor-derived TCR clones after radiotherapy and ipilimumab.

Comment on this clone: Its antigen is undetermined.

This specimen was peripheral blood, taken from a patient treated with radiotherapy plus ipilimumab. This clonotype originated in a human donor with non-small cell lung cancer who had a partial response to radiotherapy plus ipilimumab. The chain recombines TRBV10-3 with TRBJ2-5; TRBD2 agrees at 10 bases. Near its end, the DNA agrees better with TRBJ2-7, so the J call may be wrong. CDR3 loop: CAIRGLADSSYEQYF. The DNA for the CDR3 is TGTGCCATCAGAGGACTAGCGGACTCCTCCTACGAGCAGTACTTC.